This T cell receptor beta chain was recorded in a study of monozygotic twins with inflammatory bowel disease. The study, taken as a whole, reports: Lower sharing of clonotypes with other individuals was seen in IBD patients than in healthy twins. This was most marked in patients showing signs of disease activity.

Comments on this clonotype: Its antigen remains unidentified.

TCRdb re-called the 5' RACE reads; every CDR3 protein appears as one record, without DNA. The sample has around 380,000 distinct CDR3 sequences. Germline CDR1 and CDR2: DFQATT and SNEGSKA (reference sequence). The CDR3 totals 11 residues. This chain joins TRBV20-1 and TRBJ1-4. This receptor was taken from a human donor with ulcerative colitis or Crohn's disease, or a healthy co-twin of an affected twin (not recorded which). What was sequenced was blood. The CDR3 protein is CSALDLEKLFF.